This T cell receptor beta chain was observed in a study of blood T cell repertoires in COVID-19. Seattle's enrolled individuals joined amid active infection and were then monitored longitudinally. The authors' processing: Amplification of reference gene primers provided the estimated nucleated cell counts. Assay used: immunoSEQ multiplex PCR; TCRdb lists only in-frame clones, some missing. From that table come the V and J calls and clone size; the DNA was used to work out D and trimming. The sample lists 250,000 to 400,000 clones; approximately 88% were seen once. Trimming took 4 bases from V and 2 from J; bases not matched to a gene: 10. From germline, CDR1 is MDHEN and CDR2 SYDVKM. CDR3 size: 16 residues.

The receptor comes from a woman in her twenties or thirties with COVID-19, enrolled during active disease. The chain carries TRBV28 and TRBJ2-5; 7 bases align to TRBD1. Material: peripheral blood. This chain's CDR3 is CASSSVGTAQQETQYF. The CDR3 nucleotides read TGTGCCAGCAGTTCCGTTGGGACAGCCCAACAAGAGACCCAGTACTTC.